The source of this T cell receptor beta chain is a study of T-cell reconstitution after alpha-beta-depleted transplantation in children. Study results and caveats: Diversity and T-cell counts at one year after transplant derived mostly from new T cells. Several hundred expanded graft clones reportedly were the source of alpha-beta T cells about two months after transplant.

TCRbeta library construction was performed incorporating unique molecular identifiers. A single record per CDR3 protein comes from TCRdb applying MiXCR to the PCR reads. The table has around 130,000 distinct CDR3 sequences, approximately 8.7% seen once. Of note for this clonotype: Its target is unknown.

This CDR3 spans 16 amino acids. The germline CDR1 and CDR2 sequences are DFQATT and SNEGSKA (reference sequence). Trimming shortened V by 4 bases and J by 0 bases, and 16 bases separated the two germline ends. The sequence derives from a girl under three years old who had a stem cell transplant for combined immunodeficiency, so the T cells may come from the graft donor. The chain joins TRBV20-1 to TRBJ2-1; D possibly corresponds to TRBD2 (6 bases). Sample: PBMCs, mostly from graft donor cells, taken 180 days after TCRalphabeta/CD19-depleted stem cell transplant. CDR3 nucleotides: TGCAGTGCTACAAAAGCGGCTAGCGTCTCCTACAATGAGCAGTTCTTC. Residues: CSATKAASVSYNEQFF.